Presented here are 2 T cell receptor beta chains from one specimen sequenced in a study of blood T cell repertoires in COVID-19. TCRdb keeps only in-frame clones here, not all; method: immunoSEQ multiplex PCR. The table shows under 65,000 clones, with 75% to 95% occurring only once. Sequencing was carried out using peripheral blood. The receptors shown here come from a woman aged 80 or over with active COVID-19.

CDR3 residues: CASSQANYPGGGEKLFF. Here the CDR3 DNA reads TGCGCCAGCAGCCAAGCAAACTACCCGGGAGGCGGAGAAAAACTGTTTTTT. The V call is TRBV4-1, the J call TRBJ1-4; D gene uncertain. The CDR3 sequence is 17 residues long. Germline V gene data show CDR1 as MGHRA and CDR2 as YSYEKL. The ends were cut back, 1 base at V and 8 bases at J, with 20 bases in the middle.

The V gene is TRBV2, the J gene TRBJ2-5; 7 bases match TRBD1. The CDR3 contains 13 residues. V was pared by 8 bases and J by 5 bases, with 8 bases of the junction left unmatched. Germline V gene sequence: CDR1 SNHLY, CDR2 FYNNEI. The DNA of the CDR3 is TGTGCCAGCTCTACAGGGGAGAGGGAGACCCAGTACTTC. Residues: CASSTGERETQYF.